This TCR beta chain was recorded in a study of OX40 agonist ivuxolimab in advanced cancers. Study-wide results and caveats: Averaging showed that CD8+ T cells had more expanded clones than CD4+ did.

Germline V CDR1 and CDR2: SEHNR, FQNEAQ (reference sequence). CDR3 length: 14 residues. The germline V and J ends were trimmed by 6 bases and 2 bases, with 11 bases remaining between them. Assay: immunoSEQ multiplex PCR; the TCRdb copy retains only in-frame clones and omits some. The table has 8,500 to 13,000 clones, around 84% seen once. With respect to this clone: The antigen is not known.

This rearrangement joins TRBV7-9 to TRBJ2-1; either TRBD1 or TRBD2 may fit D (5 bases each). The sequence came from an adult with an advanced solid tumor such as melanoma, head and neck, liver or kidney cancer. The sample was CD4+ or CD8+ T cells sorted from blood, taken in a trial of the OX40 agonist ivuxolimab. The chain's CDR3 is CASRPPGPYNEQFF. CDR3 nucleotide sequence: TGTGCCAGCAGGCCCCCGGGACCCTACAATGAGCAGTTCTTC.